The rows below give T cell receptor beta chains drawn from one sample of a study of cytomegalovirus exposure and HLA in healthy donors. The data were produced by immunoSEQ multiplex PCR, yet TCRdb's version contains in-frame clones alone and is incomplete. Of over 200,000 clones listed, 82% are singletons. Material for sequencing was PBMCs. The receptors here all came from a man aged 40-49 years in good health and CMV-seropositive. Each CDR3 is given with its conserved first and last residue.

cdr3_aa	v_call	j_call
CGAGGASGRVEEQFF	TRBV4-1	TRBJ2-1
CASSSAGQGEWFF	TRBV7-2	TRBJ2-1
CASSFTSGKISEQFF	TRBV13	TRBJ2-1
CASSFSDTEAFF	TRBV11-1	TRBJ1-1
CASSPSQGGISGANVLTF	TRBV4-1	TRBJ2-6
CAADYQGAAFGYTF	TRBV6-1	TRBJ1-2
CASSPGVQYGYGYTF	TRBV7-6	TRBJ1-2
CASSPAAGSYEQYF	TRBV19	TRBJ2-7
CASSGRTSGSEQFF	TRBV6-5	TRBJ2-1
CASSLTYEQYF	TRBV7-9	TRBJ2-7
CASSYTIQGFYGYTF	TRBV5-5	TRBJ1-2
CASSPSGTGSYEQYF	TRBV14	TRBJ2-7
CASSLEGTVSGNTIYF	TRBV11-3	TRBJ1-3
CASSFQRQTGERFF	TRBV19	TRBJ2-2
CASSWGTSASGELFF	TRBV7-8	TRBJ2-2
CASSLGLSGVTEAFF	TRBV11-3	TRBJ1-1
CASSLDPGNTGELFF	TRBV7-7	TRBJ2-2
CASSQDRGGTGELFF	TRBV4-2	TRBJ2-2
CASSRSGSRSYNEQFF	TRBV7-9	TRBJ2-1
CASSFQGGAYEQYF	TRBV27	TRBJ2-7
CASSIWTSDNEQFF	TRBV27	TRBJ2-1
CASSLGLASYNEQFF	TRBV5-1	TRBJ2-1
CASSIRQGPNEKLFF	TRBV2	TRBJ1-4
CASSYGTGGGYTF	TRBV7-2	TRBJ1-2
CASSIGGWETQYF	TRBV19	TRBJ2-5
CASSSTPGLAGDNEQFF	TRBV7-3	TRBJ2-1
CASSLGTEGYGYTF	TRBV5-1	TRBJ1-2
CASSARTSGTGETQYF	TRBV7-7	TRBJ2-5
CASSLVWGGRPYEQYF	TRBV7-2	TRBJ2-7
CASSLVVLAGNTGELFF	TRBV5-4	TRBJ2-2
CASSPWPGVTGNTIYF	TRBV7-8	TRBJ1-3
CASSAGPLAGVYNEQFF	TRBV9	TRBJ2-1
CASSNGEDTGELFF	TRBV5-1	TRBJ2-2
CASSIQGKEAFF	TRBV7-9	TRBJ1-1
CASSEQGRTDTQYF	TRBV7-9	TRBJ2-3